This is a list of T cell receptor beta chains from one sample in a study of cytomegalovirus exposure and HLA in healthy donors. Profiling relied on immunoSEQ multiplex PCR, and the TCRdb table lists in-frame clones only, not all of them. The sample includes about 84,000 clones. What was sequenced was PBMCs. All receptors come from a man in his fifties or sixties in good health and CMV-seronegative. Both conserved end residues are part of each CDR3. The D gene is left open where the match is weak.

TRBV30,TRBJ2-7,TRBD1,CAWGEGTVYEQYF,TGTGCCTGGGGGGAAGGGACAGTATACGAGCAGTACTTC
TRBV18,TRBJ2-1,TRBD1,CASSTIRDRAINEQFF,TGTGCCAGCTCGACCATCCGGGACAGGGCGATTAATGAGCAGTTCTTC
TRBV10-3,TRBJ1-4,.,CAISELSAGNEKLFF,TGTGCCATCAGTGAGCTCAGCGCCGGTAATGAAAAACTGTTTTTT
TRBV6-1,TRBJ1-1,TRBD1,CASSGAGGFTEAFF,TGTGCCAGCAGTGGTGCAGGGGGCTTCACTGAAGCTTTCTTT
TRBV27,TRBJ1-2,.,CATLNREYYGYTF,TGTGCCACCCTGAACAGGGAGTACTATGGCTACACCTTC
TRBV6-5,TRBJ1-1,TRBD1,CASRPGTGSNTEAFF,TGTGCCAGCAGACCCGGGACAGGGTCGAACACTGAAGCTTTCTTT
TRBV10-1,TRBJ2-7,.,CASSEQGRGEQYF,TGCGCCAGCAGTGAGCAGGGGAGGGGCGAGCAGTACTTC
TRBV5-5,TRBJ2-7,.,CASINRVLDSSEQYF,TGTGCCAGCATCAACAGGGTTTTGGATTCGAGCGAGCAGTACTTC
TRBV6-6,TRBJ2-5,TRBD1,CASSYPVTGEVKTQYF,TGTGCCAGCAGTTACCCAGTGACAGGGGAGGTTAAGACCCAGTACTTC
TRBV28,TRBJ1-4,.,CASSLGGRRNEKLFF,TGTGCCAGCAGTTTGGGGGGAAGGCGTAATGAAAAACTGTTTTTT
TRBV9,TRBJ2-3,TRBD2,CASSVLAGGIDTQYF,TGTGCCAGCAGCGTACTAGCCGGGGGGATAGATACGCAGTATTTT